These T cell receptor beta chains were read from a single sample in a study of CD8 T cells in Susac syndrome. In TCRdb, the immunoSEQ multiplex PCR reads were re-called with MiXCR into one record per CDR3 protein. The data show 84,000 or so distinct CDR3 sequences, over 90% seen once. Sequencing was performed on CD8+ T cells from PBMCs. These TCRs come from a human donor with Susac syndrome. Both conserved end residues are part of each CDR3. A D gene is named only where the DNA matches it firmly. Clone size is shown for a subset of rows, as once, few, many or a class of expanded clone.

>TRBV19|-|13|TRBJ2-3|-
TGTGCCAGTAGCACGGAACGCACAGATACGCAGTATTTT
CASSTERTDTQYF
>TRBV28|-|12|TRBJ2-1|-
TGTGCCAGCACTTACGAGGGAGCCGAGCAGTTCTTC
CASTYEGAEQFF
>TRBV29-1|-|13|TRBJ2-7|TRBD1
TGCAGCGTAGCGACAGGGGGGCCCTACGAGCAGTACTTC
CSVATGGPYEQYF
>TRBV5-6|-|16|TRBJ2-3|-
TGTGCCAGCAGCTTGATTTTGGACAGTAGCACAGATACGCAGTATTTT
CASSLILDSSTDTQYF
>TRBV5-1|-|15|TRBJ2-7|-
TGCGCCAGCAGCTTGGTTGGGGAAGGAGTCTACGAGCAGTACTTC
CASSLVGEGVYEQYF
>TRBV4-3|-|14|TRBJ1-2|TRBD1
TGCGCCAGCAGTTCCGGGACAGGGGACTATGGCTACACCTTC
CASSSGTGDYGYTF
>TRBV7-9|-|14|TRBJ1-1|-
TGTGCCAGCAGCTTATTCACAAGCGAGACTGAAGCTTTCTTT
CASSLFTSETEAFF
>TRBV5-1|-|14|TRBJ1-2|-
TGCGCCAGCAGCCTACCGGACGGCGTGGAGGGCTACACCTTC
CASSLPDGVEGYTF
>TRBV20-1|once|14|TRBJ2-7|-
TGCAGTGCTAAACCTCTGATCGCGGCCTACGAGCAGTACTTC
CSAKPLIAAYEQYF
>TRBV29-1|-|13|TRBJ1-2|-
TGCAGCGTCGTACTGCAGGATCACTATGGCTACACCTTC
CSVVLQDHYGYTF
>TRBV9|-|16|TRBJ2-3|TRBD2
TGTGCCAGCAGCGTAGATAGCGGGGACCCCACAGATACGCAGTATTTT
CASSVDSGDPTDTQYF
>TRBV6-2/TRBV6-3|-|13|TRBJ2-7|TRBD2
TGTGCCAGCAGTGCCGGGACTAGGAGCGAGCAGTACTTC
CASSAGTRSEQYF
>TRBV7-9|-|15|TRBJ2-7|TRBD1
TGTGCCAGCAGCGCACGGACAGGGGTGGCCTACGAGCAGTACTTC
CASSARTGVAYEQYF
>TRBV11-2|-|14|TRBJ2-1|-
TGTGCCAGCAGCTCCCCTAGCACCCACAATGAGCAGTTCTTC
CASSSPSTHNEQFF
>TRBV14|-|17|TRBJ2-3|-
TGTGCCAGCAGCCAAGTGTTACTAACCCCTAACACAGATACGCAGTATTTT
CASSQVLLTPNTDTQYF
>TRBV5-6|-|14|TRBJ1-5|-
TGTGCCAGCAGCTTGGACGGGGCGGGTCAGCCCCAGCATTTT
CASSLDGAGQPQHF
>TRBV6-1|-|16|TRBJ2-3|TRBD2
TGTGCCAGCAGTGAAAGGACTAGCGGCGTCACAGATACGCAGTATTTT
CASSERTSGVTDTQYF
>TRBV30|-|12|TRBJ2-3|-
TGTTTGCTAGATCCGAGCACAGATACGCAGTATTTT
CLLDPSTDTQYF
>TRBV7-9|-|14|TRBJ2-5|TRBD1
TGTGCCAGCAGCTTAGGCGGGACAGGGAACTCCCAGTACTTC
CASSLGGTGNSQYF
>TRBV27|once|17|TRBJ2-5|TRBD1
TGTGCCAGCAGCCCTTCTCCGGGACAGGACCTCCAAGAGACCCAGTACTTC
CASSPSPGQDLQETQYF
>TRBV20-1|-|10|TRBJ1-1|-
TGCAGTGCTAGCGAAACTGAAGCTTTCTTT
CSASETEAFF
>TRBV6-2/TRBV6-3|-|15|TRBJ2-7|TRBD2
TGTGCCAGCAGTTACTCGTTACTAGCGGGAGATGAGCAGTACTTC
CASSYSLLAGDEQYF
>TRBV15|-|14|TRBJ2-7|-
TGTGCCACCAGCCTAACAACTTACTCCTACGAGCAGTACTTC
CATSLTTYSYEQYF
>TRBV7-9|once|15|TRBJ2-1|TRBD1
TGTGCCAGCAGCCGATCCGGACAGGGGGCGAATGAGCAGTTCTTC
CASSRSGQGANEQFF
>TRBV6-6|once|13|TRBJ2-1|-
TGTGCCAGCAGTCCGCACTCCAACAATGAGCAGTTCTTC
CASSPHSNNEQFF
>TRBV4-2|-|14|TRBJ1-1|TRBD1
TGTGCCAGCAGCCTCGACAGGGAGGGCACTGAAGCTTTCTTT
CASSLDREGTEAFF
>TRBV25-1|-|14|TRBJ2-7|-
TGTGCCAGCAGTGAATTGGTGTTTCCCGGCGAGCAGTACTTC
CASSELVFPGEQYF
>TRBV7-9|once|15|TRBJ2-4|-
TGTGCCAGCAGCTCTGAGGACAGTCCTAGTCACATTCAGTACTTC
CASSSEDSPSHIQYF
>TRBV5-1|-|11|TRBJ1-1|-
TGCGCCAGCAGCTTGGATAACGCGGCTTTCTTT
CASSLDNAAFF
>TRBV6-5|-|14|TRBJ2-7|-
TGTGCCAGCAGTTACGAGCAGGTTGGCTACGAGCAGTACTTC
CASSYEQVGYEQYF
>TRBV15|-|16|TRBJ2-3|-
TGTGCCACCAGTTCGAGAGGGGCCTCAAGCACAGATACGCAGTATTTT
CATSSRGASSTDTQYF
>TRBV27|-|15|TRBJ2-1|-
TGTGCCAGCAGTTTAAGGAGGAGCTCCTACAATGAGCAGTTCTTC
CASSLRRSSYNEQFF
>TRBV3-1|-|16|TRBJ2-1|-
TGTGCCAGCAGCCAAGATTTAGGGGACTCATACAATGAGCAGTTCTTC
CASSQDLGDSYNEQFF
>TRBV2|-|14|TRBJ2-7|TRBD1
TGTGCCAGCAGAGACCGGGACAGACCTTACGAGCAGTACTTC
CASRDRDRPYEQYF
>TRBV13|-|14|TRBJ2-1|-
TGTGCCAGCAGCCCCGTAGGGGCCGACAATGAGCAGTTCTTC
CASSPVGADNEQFF
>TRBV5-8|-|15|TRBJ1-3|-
TGTGCCAGCAGTCCGAAAGCCAACTCTGGAAACACCATATATTTT
CASSPKANSGNTIYF
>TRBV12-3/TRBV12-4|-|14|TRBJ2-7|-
TGTGCCAGCAGTTTAGCGGGCACAAGTTACGAGCAGTACTTC
CASSLAGTSYEQYF
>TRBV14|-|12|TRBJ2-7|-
TGTGCCAGCAGCCGAGGGACCCCGCCACAGTACTTC
CASSRGTPPQYF
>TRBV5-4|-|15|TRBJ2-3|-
TGTGCCAGCAGCTCCGGACTGACTAGCACAGATACGCAGTATTTT
CASSSGLTSTDTQYF
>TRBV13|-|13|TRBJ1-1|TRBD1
TGTGCCAGCAGCTTGGACAGGGGCGCTGAAGCTTTCTTT
CASSLDRGAEAFF
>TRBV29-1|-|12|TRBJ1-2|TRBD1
TGCAGCGTCACCGACAGGGATATTGGCTACACCTTC
CSVTDRDIGYTF
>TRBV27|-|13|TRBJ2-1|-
TGTGCCAGCACCGACCTCTCCTACAATGAGCAGTTCTTC
CASTDLSYNEQFF
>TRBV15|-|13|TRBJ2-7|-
TGTGCCACCAGACAGGCCGTCTCCTACGAGCAGTACTTC
CATRQAVSYEQYF
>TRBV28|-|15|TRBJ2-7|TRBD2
TGTGCCAGCAGTTTACGGGGGGAAAGGGCCTACGAGCAGTACTTC
CASSLRGERAYEQYF
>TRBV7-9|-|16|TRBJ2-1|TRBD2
TGTGCCAGCAGCCCTCGGACTAGCGGGGACTACAATGAGCAGTTCTTC
CASSPRTSGDYNEQFF
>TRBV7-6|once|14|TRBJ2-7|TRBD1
TGTGCCAGCAGCTTTGGACAGGGCCCCAGCGAGCAGTACTTC
CASSFGQGPSEQYF
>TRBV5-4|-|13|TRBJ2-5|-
TGTGCCAGCAGCTTGGACCCGCGGGAGACCCAGTACTTC
CASSLDPRETQYF
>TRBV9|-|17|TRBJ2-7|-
TGTGCCAGCAGCCCCCGACCGAAAAGACAGGATACCTACGAGCAGTACTTC
CASSPRPKRQDTYEQYF
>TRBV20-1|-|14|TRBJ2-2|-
TGCAGTGCTAGAACTCGGACGAACACCGGGGAGCTGTTTTTT
CSARTRTNTGELFF
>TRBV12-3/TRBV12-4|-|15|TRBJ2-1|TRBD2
TGTGCCAGCAGTCATACTAGCGGTAACTACAATGAGCAGTTCTTC
CASSHTSGNYNEQFF
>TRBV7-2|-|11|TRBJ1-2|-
TGTGCCAGCAGCTCCGACCATGGCTACACCTTC
CASSSDHGYTF
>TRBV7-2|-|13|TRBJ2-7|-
TGTGCCAGCAGCCGCGAGTGGGCCTACGAGCAGTACTTC
CASSREWAYEQYF
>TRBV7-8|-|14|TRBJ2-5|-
TGTGCCAGCAGCCTAGGAGGGTCTGGCGAGACCCAGTACTTC
CASSLGGSGETQYF
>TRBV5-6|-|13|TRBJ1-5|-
TGTGCCAGCAGCTTTGGGGGGAGCCAGCCCCAGCATTTT
CASSFGGSQPQHF
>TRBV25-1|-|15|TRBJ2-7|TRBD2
TGTGCCAGCAGTGAAGATAGGACTAGCTCCTACGAGCAGTACTTC
CASSEDRTSSYEQYF
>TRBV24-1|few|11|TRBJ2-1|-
TGTGCCACCGGAGACTACAATGAGCAGTTCTTC
CATGDYNEQFF
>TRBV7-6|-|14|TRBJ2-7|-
TGTGCCAGCAGCGCCATCGGGGGCCCCGACGAGCAGTACTTC
CASSAIGGPDEQYF
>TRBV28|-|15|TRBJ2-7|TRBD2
TGTGCCAGCAGTTTATGGGGACTAGCGGGATCTGGGCAGTACTTC
CASSLWGLAGSGQYF
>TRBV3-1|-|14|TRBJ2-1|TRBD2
TGTGCCAGCAACCCGGGACTAGCTTTCAATGAGCAGTTCTTC
CASNPGLAFNEQFF